Each of the 25 T cell receptor beta chains below was sequenced from the same sample in a study of tumor-infiltrating lymphocytes in primary liver carcinoma. Scientists recovered RNA and DNA together from roughly 20-30 mg of unsorted bulk tissue. A primer matching the constant region was used to make TCR beta cDNA from approximately 520 ng of total RNA. Investigators got TCR beta libraries out of three nested multiplex PCR rounds, done with slightly modified ARM-PCR. TRBV1-TRBV30 forward primers paired with a C-beta reverse primer were used in the first two PCR rounds, which ran roughly 9 cycles each. TCRdb called the multiplex PCR reads again in MiXCR, with one record for every CDR3 protein. Here the sample spans roughly 100,000 distinct CDR3 sequences, around 66% being singletons. The sequenced material came from liver tumor tissue from sampling region 2. Documented subset: tumor region T2, inferior pole. Receptors were obtained from a woman aged 55-69 years with primary liver carcinoma and hepatitis B virus infection.

Note on this clonotype: It is likely a read error, because the conserved phenylalanine at the end of the CDR3 is missing. The chain uses TRBV6-5 and TRBJ2-5; 7 positions agree with TRBD2. The germline V gene encodes CDR1 MNHEY and CDR2 SVGAGI. The CDR3 runs to 14 residues. CDR3 protein: CVSSNLRGVETQYS. The CDR3 DNA follows: TGTGTCAGCAGTAACCTTCGGGGGGTAGAGACCCAGTACTCC.

The DNA of the CDR3 is TGTGCCAGCAGTGACTCTGGCAGGGGTCTTCGCGGTGTTTTCTTT. Protein sequence: CASSDSGRGLRGVFF. The V call is TRBV25-1, the J call TRBJ1-1; D may be TRBD1 (6 bases). V was shortened by 3 bases and J by 13 bases, with 24 bases between the two germline ends. Germline assignment: CDR1 MGHDK and CDR2 SYGVNS. The CDR3 is 15 residues long.

The table lists this clonotype with many counts. V and J are TRBV5-1 and TRBJ2-1; perhaps TRBD2 as D (5 bases). The CDR3 is 13 amino acids. CDR1 and CDR2 from the germline V gene are SGHRS and YFSETQ. Trimming left V 5 bases short and J 3 bases short, with 9 bases between. The CDR3 bases are TGCGCCAGCAGACCCGGGATCTACAATGAGCAGTTCTTC. Translating it yields CASRPGIYNEQFF.

This chain joins TRBV29-1 and TRBJ1-1, with D perhaps TRBD1 (6 bases). Germline V gene data show CDR1 as SQVTM and CDR2 as ANQGSEA. The CDR3 is made up of 13 amino acids. Here the CDR3 DNA reads TGCAGTCTTGAAACAGGGAGGAACACTGAAGCTTTCTTT. Its translation: CSLETGRNTEAFF.

The CDR3 coding sequence is TGTGCCAGCAGCCGACTAGCACCGAGTGGGGCCACAGATACGCAGTATTTT. This gives the protein CASSRLAPSGATDTQYF. This chain joins TRBV6-1 and TRBJ2-3, with TRBD2 matching 7 bases. The CDR3 has 17 amino acids. Looked up from germline, CDR1 is MNHNS and CDR2 is SASEGT. Unmatched junction bases numbered 14, after V lost 6 bases and J lost 2 bases.

Note on this clonotype: The junction departs from the called germline gene at one end, perhaps through a read error. The CDR3 protein is CASSLTIGSERYF. As DNA, the CDR3 is TGTGCCAGTAGCTTAACTATCGGGAGCGAGCGGTACTTC. The chain recombines TRBV11-2 with TRBJ2-7; D perhaps matches TRBD2 (6 bases). The CDR3 is made up of 13 amino acids. Per germline, CDR1 SGHAT and CDR2 FQNNGV.

Turning to this clonotype: The conserved final phenylalanine or tryptophan is absent from the CDR3, which likely points to a read error. The J gene is TRBJ1-2, the V gene TRBV5-1, with 8 bases identical to TRBD1. Germline CDR1 reads SGHRS; CDR2 reads YFSETQ. This CDR3 is 13 amino acids long. V shed 5 bases and J 4 bases; nucleotides not matched to a gene: 4. The CDR3 DNA reads TGCGCCAGCAGGTCAACAGGGGGCTATGGCTACACCATC. This encodes CASRSTGGYGYTI.

To note about this clonotype: A much larger clonotype is one base distant, so this may be a read error. The chain recombines TRBV7-8 with TRBJ2-1; D not resolved. From germline, CDR1 is SGHVS and CDR2 FQNEAQ. The length of the CDR3 is 13 residues. V was cut by 2 bases and J by 8 bases, with 10 bases left in between. In DNA, the CDR3 is TGTGCCAGCAGCTTACCAAGAAACGATGAGCAGTTCTTC. Its protein is CASSLPRNDEQFF.

With regard to this clonotype: In this CDR3 the conserved last residue, phenylalanine or tryptophan, is missing, so a read error is likely. CDR3 in amino acids: CASSSRRRFEAFV. CDR3 coding DNA: TGTGCCAGCAGTTCCAGGCGCCGATTTGAAGCTTTCGTT. This chain links TRBV12-3 or TRBV12-4 with TRBJ1-1; D call uncertain. The V and J ends lost 4 bases and 7 bases respectively, with 13 bases between them. The CDR3 runs 13 residues.

This clonotype was found a few times. This chain joins TRBV28 and TRBJ2-2; no clear D gene. From germline, CDR1 is MDHEN and CDR2 SYDVKM. V was pared by 9 bases and J by 5 bases, with 10 bases between. This CDR3 spans 12 amino acids. CDR3 DNA sequence: TGTGCCAGGACGCTGAAAACCGGGGAGCTGTTTTTT. Protein: CARTLKTGELFF.

Details on this clonotype: This may stem from a read error, because a much larger clone lies one nucleotide away. J is TRBJ1-2 and V is TRBV28; D unresolved. The CDR3 length is 14 residues. Trimming took off 2 bases at V and 4 bases at J, with 11 bases between the two ends. Germline values: CDR1 MDHEN, CDR2 SYDVKM. CDR3 sequence: CASSLRVTFYGYTF. The CDR3 DNA is TGTGCCAGCAGTTTACGGGTCACATTCTATGGCTACACCTTC.

Concerning this clonotype itself: The junction and the germline gene differ at one end; a read error may be behind it. The genes are TRBV11-2 and TRBJ2-1, with 9 bases identical to TRBD1. CDR1 SGHAT and CDR2 FQNNGV come from the germline V gene. The CDR3 loop spans 17 amino acids. The CDR3 reads CASSLTHGQGYRGQQSF. DNA of the CDR3: TGTGCCAGCAGCTTAACCCACGGACAGGGGTACAGGGGTCAGCAGTCCTTT.

A word on this clonotype: A read error may be the cause here, since a much bigger clone is one base away. The rearrangement uses TRBV5-1 and TRBJ1-2, with 7 bases lining up with TRBD1. Germline V gene lookup returns CDR1 SGHRS and CDR2 YFSETQ. This CDR3 has 15 residues. CDR3 loop: CASSLEGDSNYDYTF. The CDR3 coding sequence is TGCGCCAGCAGCTTGGAGGGGGACAGCAACTATGACTACACCTTC.

This clonotype has more than one count but fewer than ten. Just one base apart from a much larger clone, this may be a read error. The rearrangement uses TRBV6-2 or TRBV6-3 and TRBJ2-1, with 10 bases matching TRBD2. Trimming removed 0 bases from V and 12 bases from J; junction bases left unmatched: 11. The CDR3 length is 16 residues. Germline CDR1 is MNHEY and CDR2 is SVGEGT. This CDR3 reads CASSYSLAGEVHGQFF. The CDR3, as DNA: TGTGCCAGCAGTTACTCTCTAGCGGGAGAGGTCCATGGGCAGTTCTTC.

This sequence joins TRBV29-1 and TRBJ2-1; D is perhaps TRBD2 (6 bases). The CDR3 is made up of 15 amino acids. Germline V gene sequence: CDR1 SQVTM, CDR2 ANQGSEA. The V gene lost 4 bases and the J gene lost 0 bases, with 13 bases spanning the gap. The DNA for the CDR3 is TGCAGCGTTGTGGACTGGAGGGGCTCCTACAATGAGCAGTTCTTC. It codes for CSVVDWRGSYNEQFF.

This clonotype was detected once. The chain links TRBV29-1 to TRBJ1-2, with D uncertain. The V gene lost 0 bases and the J gene lost 6 bases, with 20 bases spanning the gap. Germline V lookup: CDR1 SQVTM, CDR2 ANQGSEA. The CDR3 is made up of 16 amino acids. In DNA, the CDR3 is TGCAGCGTTGAAGACTTTACCCGGAGCGCAACAGATGGCTACACCTTC. This codes for CSVEDFTRSATDGYTF.

About this clonotype itself: A read error may explain this, as a much larger clone is one base away. The V call is TRBV30, the J call TRBJ2-2; 8 nucleotides agree with TRBD1. CDR3 length equals 13 residues. CDR1 is GTSNPN, CDR2 SVGIG, per germline (reference sequence). The DNA of the CDR3 is TGTGTCTGGGGGACAGGGAACACCGGGGAGCTGTTTTTT. Translating gives CVWGTGNTGELFF.

CDR3 in amino acids: CASSRREGQGAQYF. Here the CDR3 DNA reads TGTGCCAGCAGTCGGCGGGAGGGCCAGGGAGCCCAGTACTTC. The chain links TRBV12-3 or TRBV12-4 to TRBJ2-5, with 9 bases fitting TRBD2. Losses at the gene ends were 5 bases for V and 9 bases for J; bases not matched to a gene: 10. This CDR3 is built from 14 residues.

The rearrangement uses TRBV2 and TRBJ1-1; perhaps TRBD1 as D (5 bases). CDR3 length: 15 residues. Germline CDR1 is SNHLY and CDR2 is FYNNEI. The ends were cut back, 5 bases at V and 1 base at J, with 14 bases in the middle. The CDR3 DNA follows: TGTGCCAGCAGTAACGGGGGAAGGACGAACACTGAAGCTTTCTTT. It translates to CASSNGGRTNTEAFF.

The chain uses TRBV11-3 and TRBJ2-2; D is undetermined. From germline, CDR1 is SGHNT and CDR2 YENEEA. The CDR3 extends over 14 amino acids. The CDR3: CLSSLLMDTGELFF. DNA for the CDR3: TGTCTCAGCAGCTTACTTATGGACACCGGGGAGCTGTTTTTT.

This clonotype was found many times. The chain recombines TRBV6-6 with TRBJ1-4; TRBD1 is a possible D gene (5 bases). V was shortened by 0 bases and J by 5 bases, with 10 bases between the two germline ends. In germline, CDR1 is MNHNY, CDR2 SVGAGI (reference sequence). CDR3 size: 15 residues. The DNA of the CDR3 is TGTGCCAGCAGTTACTCGAACAGGCGAAATGAAAAACTGTTTTTT. Translated: CASSYSNRRNEKLFF.

Worth noting for this clonotype: A read error may be the cause here, since a much bigger clone is one base away. The V call is TRBV7-8, the J call TRBJ2-3; D is unclear. The CDR3 covers 15 residues. Per germline, CDR1 SGHVS and CDR2 FQNEAQ. Trimming shortened V by 5 bases and J by 2 bases, and 14 bases separated the two germline ends. The CDR3 protein is CASSTYKKNTDTQYF. Written as DNA, the CDR3 is TGTGCCAGCAGCACTTACAAGAAAAACACAGATACGCAGTATTTT.

About this clonotype: This is likely a read error, given that the CDR3 carries no conserved phenylalanine or tryptophan at its end. This CDR3 is CASSLRDTGPYYGYTL. CDR3 DNA sequence: TGTGCCAGTAGCTTAAGAGATACAGGGCCCTATTATGGCTACACCCTT. The V call is TRBV11-2, the J call TRBJ1-2, with a possible D match to TRBD1 (6 bases). CDR3 length: 16 amino acids. Per the germline V gene, CDR1 is SGHAT and CDR2 is FQNNGV.

Details on this clonotype: A much larger clone lies a single base off, so this may be a read error. This sequence joins TRBV7-9 and TRBJ2-7; no firm D call. CDR1 and CDR2 (germline): SEHNR, FQNEAQ (reference sequence). There are 14 residues in the CDR3. The CDR3 here is CASSLEVASYGQYF. For the CDR3, the DNA is TGTGCCAGCAGCTTAGAGGTGGCCTCCTACGGGCAGTACTTC.

This clonotype was observed a single time. At one boundary the junction diverges from the germline segment, which might be a read error. The V and J genes are TRBV11-2 and TRBJ2-7; a weak D match, TRBD2 (7 bases). From germline, CDR1 is SGHAT and CDR2 FQNNGV. The CDR3 extends over 15 amino acids. The CDR3 region has the DNA TGTGGCAGCAGCTTAGACCCTGCGGGGGCCTATGAGCAGTACTTC. It yields the protein CGSSLDPAGAYEQYF.